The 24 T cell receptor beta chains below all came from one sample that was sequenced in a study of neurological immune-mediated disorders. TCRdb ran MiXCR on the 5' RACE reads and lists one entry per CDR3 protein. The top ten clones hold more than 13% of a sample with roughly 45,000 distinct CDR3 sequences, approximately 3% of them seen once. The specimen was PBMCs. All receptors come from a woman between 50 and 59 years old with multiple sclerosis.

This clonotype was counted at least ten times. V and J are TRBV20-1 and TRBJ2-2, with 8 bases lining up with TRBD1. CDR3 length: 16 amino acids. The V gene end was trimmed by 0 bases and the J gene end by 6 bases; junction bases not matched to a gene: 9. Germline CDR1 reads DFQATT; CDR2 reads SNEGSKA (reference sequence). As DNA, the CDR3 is TGCAGTGCTAGAGATAATAACGGACAGGGCCCCGGGGAGCTGTTTTTT. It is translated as CSARDNNGQGPGELFF.

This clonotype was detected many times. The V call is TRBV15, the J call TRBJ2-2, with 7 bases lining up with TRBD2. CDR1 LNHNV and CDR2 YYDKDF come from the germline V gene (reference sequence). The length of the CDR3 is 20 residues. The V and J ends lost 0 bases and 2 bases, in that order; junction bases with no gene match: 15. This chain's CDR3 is CATSRDPEFGASGNTGELFF. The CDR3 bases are TGTGCCACCAGCAGAGACCCCGAATTCGGGGCTAGCGGCAACACCGGGGAGCTGTTTTTT.

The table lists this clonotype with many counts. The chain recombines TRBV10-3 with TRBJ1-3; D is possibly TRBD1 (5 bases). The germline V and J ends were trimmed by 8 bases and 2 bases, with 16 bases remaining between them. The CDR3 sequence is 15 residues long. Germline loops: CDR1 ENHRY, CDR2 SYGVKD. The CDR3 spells CAIGGAFGAGNTIYF. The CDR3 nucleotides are TGTGCCATCGGGGGAGCATTCGGAGCTGGAAACACCATATATTTT.

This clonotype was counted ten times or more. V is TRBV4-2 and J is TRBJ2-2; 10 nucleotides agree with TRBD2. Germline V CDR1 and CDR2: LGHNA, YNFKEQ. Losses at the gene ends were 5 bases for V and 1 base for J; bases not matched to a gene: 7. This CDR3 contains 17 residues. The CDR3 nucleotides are TGTGCCAGCAGCGGCCTTAGCGGGGGGCAGAACACCGGGGAGCTGTTTTTT. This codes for CASSGLSGGQNTGELFF.

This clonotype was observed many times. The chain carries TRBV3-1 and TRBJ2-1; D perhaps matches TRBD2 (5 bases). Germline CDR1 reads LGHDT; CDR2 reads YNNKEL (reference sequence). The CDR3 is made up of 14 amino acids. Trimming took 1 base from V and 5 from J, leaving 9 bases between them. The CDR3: CASSQVGLDNEQFF. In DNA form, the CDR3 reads TGTGCCAGCAGCCAAGTAGGACTGGACAATGAGCAGTTCTTC.

CDR3 sequence reads: CASSPWTSGGNEQFF. DNA for the CDR3: TGTGCCAGCTCACCATGGACTAGCGGGGGCAATGAGCAGTTCTTC. The chain uses TRBV18 and TRBJ2-1; 13 nucleotides line up with TRBD2. The V gene's germline CDR1 is KGHSH and CDR2 LQKENI. The CDR3 is made up of 15 amino acids. J was trimmed by 6 bases and V by 2 bases; bases with no gene match: 1.

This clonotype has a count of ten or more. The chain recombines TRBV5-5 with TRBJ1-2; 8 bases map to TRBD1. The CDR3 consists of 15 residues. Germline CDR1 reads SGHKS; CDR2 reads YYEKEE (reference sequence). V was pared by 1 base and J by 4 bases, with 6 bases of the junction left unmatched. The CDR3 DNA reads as TGTGCCAGCAGCTTGTCCCAGGGGGCTTCCTATGGCTACACCTTC. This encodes CASSLSQGASYGYTF.

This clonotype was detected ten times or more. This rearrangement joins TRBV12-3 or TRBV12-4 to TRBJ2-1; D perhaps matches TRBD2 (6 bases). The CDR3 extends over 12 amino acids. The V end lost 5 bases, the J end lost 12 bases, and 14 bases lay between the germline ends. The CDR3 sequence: CASSPLGGGQFF. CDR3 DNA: TGTGCCAGCAGTCCCCTTGGGGGAGGGCAGTTCTTC.

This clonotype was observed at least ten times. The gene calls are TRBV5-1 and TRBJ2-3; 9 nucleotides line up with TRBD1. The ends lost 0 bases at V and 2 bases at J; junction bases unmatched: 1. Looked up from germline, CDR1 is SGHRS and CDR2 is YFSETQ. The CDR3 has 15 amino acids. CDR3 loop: CASSLGDRATDTQYF. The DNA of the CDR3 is TGCGCCAGCAGCTTGGGGGACAGGGCCACAGATACGCAGTATTTT.

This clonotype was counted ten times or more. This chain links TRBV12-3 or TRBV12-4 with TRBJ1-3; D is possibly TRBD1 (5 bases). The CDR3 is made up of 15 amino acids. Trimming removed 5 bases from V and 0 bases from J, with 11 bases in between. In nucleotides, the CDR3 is TGTGCCAGCAGTGGGGACGGAAGCTCTGGAAACACCATATATTTT. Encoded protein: CASSGDGSSGNTIYF.

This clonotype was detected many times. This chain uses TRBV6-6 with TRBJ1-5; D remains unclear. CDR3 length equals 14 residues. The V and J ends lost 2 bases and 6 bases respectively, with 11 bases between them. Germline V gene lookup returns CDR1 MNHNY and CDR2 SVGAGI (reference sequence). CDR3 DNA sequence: TGTGCCAGCAGTTACAGGGAGGTGGGTCAGCCCCAGCATTTT. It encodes CASSYREVGQPQHF.

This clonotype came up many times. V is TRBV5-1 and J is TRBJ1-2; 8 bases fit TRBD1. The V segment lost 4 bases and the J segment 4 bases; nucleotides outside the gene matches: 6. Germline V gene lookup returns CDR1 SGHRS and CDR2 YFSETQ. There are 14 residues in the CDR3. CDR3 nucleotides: TGCGCCAGCAGCGCCGGACAGGGTGGCTATGGCTACACCTTC. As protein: CASSAGQGGYGYTF. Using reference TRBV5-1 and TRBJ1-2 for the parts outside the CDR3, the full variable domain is KAGVTQTPRYLIKTRGQQVTLSCSPISGHRSVSWYQQTPGQGLQFLFEYFSETQRNKGNFPGRFSGRQFSNSRSEMNVSTLELGDSALYLCASSAGQGGYGYTFGSGTRLTVV.

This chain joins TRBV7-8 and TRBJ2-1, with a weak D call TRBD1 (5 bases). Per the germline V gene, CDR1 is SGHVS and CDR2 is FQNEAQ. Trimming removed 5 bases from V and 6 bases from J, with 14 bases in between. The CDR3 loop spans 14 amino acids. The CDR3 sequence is CASSTHTTGNEQFF. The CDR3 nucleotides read TGTGCCAGCAGCACCCATACAACAGGCAATGAGCAGTTCTTC.

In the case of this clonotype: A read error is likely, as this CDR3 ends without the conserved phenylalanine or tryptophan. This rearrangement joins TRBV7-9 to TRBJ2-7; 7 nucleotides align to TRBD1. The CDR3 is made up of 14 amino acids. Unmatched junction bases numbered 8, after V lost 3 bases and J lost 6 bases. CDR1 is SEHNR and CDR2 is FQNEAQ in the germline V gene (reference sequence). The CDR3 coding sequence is TGTGCCAGCAGCTTCCAAACAGGGGCTGGCGAGCAGTACAAC. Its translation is CASSFQTGAGEQYN.

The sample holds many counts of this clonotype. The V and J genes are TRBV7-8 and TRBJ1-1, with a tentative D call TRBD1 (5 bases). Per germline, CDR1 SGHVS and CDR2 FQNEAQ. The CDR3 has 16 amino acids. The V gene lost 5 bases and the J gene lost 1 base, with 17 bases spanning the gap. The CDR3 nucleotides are TGTGCCAGCAGCCCAGGGCGGGGGGGGTGGAACACTGAAGCTTTCTTT. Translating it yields CASSPGRGGWNTEAFF.

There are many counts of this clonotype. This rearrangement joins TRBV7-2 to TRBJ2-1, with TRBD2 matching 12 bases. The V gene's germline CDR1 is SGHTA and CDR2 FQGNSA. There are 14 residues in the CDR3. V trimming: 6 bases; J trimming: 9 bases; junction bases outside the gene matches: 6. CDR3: CASRLAGGPGEQFF. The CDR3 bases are TGTGCCAGCAGGCTAGCGGGGGGGCCGGGTGAGCAGTTCTTC.

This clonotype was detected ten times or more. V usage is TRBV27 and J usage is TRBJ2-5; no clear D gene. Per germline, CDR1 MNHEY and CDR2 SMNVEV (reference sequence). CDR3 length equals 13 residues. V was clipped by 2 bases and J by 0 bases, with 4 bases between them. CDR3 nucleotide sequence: TGTGCCAGCAGTTTAGCATACCAAGAGACCCAGTACTTC. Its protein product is CASSLAYQETQYF.

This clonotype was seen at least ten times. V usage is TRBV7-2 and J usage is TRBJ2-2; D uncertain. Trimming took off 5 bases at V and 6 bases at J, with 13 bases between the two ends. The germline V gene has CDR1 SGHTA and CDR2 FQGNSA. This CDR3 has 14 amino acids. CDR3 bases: TGTGCCAGCAGCATCGGACCGAGCGCCGGGGAGCTGTTTTTT. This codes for CASSIGPSAGELFF.

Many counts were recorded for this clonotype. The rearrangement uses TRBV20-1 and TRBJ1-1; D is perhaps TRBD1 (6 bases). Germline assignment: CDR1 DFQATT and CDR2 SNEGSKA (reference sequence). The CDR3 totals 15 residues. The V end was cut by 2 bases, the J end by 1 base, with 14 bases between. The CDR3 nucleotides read TGCAGTGCTAGATGGAGAGGGGGAGCGAACACTGAAGCTTTCTTT. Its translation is CSARWRGGANTEAFF.

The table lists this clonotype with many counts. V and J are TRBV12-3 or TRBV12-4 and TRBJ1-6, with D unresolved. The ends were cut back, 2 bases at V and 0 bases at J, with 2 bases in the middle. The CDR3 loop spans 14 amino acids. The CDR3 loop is CASSLHSYNSPLHF. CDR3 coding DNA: TGTGCCAGCAGTTTACACTCCTATAATTCACCCCTCCACTTT.

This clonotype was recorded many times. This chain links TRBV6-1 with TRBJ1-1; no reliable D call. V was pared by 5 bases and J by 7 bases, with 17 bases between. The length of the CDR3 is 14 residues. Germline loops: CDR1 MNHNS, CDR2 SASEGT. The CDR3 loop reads CASSPVVRSREAFF. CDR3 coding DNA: TGTGCCAGCAGTCCCGTGGTCAGGTCGCGTGAAGCTTTCTTT.

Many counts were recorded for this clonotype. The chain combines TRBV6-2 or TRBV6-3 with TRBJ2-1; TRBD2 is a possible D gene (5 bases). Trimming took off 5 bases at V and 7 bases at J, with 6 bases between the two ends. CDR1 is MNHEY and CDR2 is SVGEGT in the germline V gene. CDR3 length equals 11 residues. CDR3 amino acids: CASSTRNEQFF. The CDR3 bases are TGTGCCAGCAGTACTAGGAATGAGCAGTTCTTC.

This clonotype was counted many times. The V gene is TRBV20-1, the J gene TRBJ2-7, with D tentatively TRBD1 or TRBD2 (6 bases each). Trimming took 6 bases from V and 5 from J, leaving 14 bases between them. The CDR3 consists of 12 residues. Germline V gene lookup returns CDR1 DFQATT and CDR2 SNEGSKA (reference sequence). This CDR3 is CSAQGRGHEQYF. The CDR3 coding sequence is TGCAGTGCCCAAGGCCGGGGGCACGAGCAGTACTTC.

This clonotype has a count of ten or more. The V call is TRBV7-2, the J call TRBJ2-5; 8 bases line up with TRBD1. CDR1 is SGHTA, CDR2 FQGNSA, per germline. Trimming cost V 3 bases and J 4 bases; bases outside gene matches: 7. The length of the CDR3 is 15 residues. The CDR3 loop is CASSLYTGQGETQYF. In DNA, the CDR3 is TGTGCCAGCAGCTTGTATACTGGACAGGGAGAGACCCAGTACTTC.